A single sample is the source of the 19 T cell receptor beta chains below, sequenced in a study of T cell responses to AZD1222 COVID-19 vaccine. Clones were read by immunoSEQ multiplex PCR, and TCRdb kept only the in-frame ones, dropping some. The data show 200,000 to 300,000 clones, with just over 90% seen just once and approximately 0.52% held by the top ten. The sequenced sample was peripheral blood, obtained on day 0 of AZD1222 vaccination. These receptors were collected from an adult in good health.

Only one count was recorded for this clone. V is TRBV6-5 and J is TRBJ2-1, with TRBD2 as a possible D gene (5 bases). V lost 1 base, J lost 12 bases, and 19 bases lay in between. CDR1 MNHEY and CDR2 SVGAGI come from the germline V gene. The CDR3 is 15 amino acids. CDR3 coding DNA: TGTGCCAGCAGTTACTACTCCGGGTCGAACGGAGGGCAGTTCTTC. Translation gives CASSYYSGSNGGQFF.

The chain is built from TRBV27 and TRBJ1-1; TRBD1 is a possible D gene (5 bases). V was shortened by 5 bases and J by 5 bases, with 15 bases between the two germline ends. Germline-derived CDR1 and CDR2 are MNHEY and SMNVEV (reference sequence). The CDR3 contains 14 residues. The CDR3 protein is CASSPGSRGTEAFF. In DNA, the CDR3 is TGTGCCAGCAGTCCCGGGTCGCGGGGGACTGAAGCTTTCTTT.

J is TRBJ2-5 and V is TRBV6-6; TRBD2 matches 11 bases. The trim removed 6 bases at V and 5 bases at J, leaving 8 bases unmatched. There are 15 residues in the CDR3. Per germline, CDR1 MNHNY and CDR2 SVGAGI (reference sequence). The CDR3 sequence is CASSFLTSGVETQYF. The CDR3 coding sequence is TGTGCCAGCAGCTTCCTGACTAGCGGGGTGGAGACCCAGTACTTC.

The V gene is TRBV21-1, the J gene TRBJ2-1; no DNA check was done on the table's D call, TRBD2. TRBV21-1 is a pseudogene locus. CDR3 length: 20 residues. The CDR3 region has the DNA TGTGCCAGCAGCAAGAGGGGGCCGAGAGTAGCGGGAGGGCCCAGGGATGAGCAGTTCTTC. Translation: CASSKRGPRVAGGPRDEQFF.

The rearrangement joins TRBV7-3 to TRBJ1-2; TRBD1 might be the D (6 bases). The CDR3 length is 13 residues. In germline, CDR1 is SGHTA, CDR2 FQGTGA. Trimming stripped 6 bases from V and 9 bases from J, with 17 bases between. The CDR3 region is CASSPKGGGRYTF. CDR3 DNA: TGTGCCAGCAGTCCAAAGGGGGGCGGTCGCTACACCTTC. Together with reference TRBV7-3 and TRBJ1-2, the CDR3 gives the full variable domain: GAGVSQTPSNKVTEKGKYVELRCDPISGHTALYWYRQSLGQGPEFLIYFQGTGAADDSGLPNDRFFAVRPEGSVSTLKIQRTERGDSAVYLCASSPKGGGRYTFGSGTRLTVV.

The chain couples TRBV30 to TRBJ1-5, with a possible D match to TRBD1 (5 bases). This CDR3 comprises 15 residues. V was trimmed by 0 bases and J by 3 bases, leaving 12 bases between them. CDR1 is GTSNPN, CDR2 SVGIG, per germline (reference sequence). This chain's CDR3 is CAWSVGWGNNQPQHF. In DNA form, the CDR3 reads TGTGCCTGGAGTGTAGGATGGGGGAACAATCAGCCCCAGCATTTT.

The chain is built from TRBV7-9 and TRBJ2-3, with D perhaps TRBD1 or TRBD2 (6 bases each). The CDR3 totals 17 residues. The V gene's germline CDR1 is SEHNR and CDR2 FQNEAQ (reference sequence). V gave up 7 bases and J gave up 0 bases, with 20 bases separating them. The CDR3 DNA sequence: TGTGCCAGCACAGGGGAGGCGGGACGGAGAAGCACAGATACGCAGTATTTT. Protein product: CASTGEAGRRSTDTQYF.

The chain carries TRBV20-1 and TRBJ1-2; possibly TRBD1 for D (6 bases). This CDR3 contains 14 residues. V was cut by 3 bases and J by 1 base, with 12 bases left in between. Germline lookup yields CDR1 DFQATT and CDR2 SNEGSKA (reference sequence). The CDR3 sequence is CSASQQGSNYGYTF. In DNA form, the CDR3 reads TGCAGTGCTAGTCAACAGGGAAGTAACTATGGCTACACCTTC.

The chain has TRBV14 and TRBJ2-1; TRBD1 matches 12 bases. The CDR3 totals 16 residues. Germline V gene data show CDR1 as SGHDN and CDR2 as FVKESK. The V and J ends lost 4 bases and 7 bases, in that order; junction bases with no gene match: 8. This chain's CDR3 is CASSPGTGGAGNEQFF. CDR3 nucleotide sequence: TGTGCCAGCAGCCCCGGGACAGGGGGCGCGGGGAATGAGCAGTTCTTC.

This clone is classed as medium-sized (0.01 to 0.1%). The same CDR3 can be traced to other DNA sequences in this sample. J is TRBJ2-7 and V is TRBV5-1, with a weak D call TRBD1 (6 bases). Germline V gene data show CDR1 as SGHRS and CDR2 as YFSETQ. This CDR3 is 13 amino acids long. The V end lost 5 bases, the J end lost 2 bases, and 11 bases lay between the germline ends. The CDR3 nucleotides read TGCGCCAGCAGTTGGGACAAAGCCTACGAGCAGTACTTC. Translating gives CASSWDKAYEQYF.

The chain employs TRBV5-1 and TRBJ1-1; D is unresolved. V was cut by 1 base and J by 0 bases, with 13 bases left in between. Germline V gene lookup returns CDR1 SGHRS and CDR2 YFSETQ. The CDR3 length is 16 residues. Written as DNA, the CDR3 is TGCGCCAGCAGCTTGACCAGTCTAGCACTGAACACTGAAGCTTTCTTT. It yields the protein CASSLTSLALNTEAFF. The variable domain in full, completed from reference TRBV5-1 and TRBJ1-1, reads KAGVTQTPRYLIKTRGQQVTLSCSPISGHRSVSWYQQTPGQGLQFLFEYFSETQRNKGNFPGRFSGRQFSNSRSEMNVSTLELGDSALYLCASSLTSLALNTEAFFGQGTRLTVV.

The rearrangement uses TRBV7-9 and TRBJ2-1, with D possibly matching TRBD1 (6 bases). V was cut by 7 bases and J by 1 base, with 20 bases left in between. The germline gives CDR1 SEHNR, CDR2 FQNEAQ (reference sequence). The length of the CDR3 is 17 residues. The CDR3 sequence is CASTTSKGVGSYNEQFF. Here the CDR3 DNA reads TGTGCCAGCACAACTTCTAAGGGGGTGGGATCCTACAATGAGCAGTTCTTC. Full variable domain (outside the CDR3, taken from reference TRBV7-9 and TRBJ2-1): DTGVSQNPRHKITKRGQNVTFRCDPISEHNRLYWYRQTLGQGPEFLTYFQNEAQLEKSRLLSDRFSAERPKGSFSTLEIQRTEQGDSAMYLCASTTSKGVGSYNEQFFGPGTRLTVL.

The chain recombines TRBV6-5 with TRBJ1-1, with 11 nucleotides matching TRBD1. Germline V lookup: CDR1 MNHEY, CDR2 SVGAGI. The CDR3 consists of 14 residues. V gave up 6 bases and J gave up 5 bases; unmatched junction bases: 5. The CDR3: CASSLGQGATEAFF. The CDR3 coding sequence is TGTGCCAGCAGCCTAGGACAGGGGGCGACTGAAGCTTTCTTT.

CDR3 sequence: CASSPRAAASYEQYF. Here the CDR3 DNA reads TGTGCCAGCTCACCCCGGGCAGCTGCTTCCTACGAGCAGTACTTC. The V call is TRBV18, the J call TRBJ2-7; unclear D gene. This CDR3 is built from 15 residues. Germline CDR1 reads KGHSH; CDR2 reads LQKENI. Trimming took off 3 bases at V and 1 base at J, with 13 bases between the two ends.

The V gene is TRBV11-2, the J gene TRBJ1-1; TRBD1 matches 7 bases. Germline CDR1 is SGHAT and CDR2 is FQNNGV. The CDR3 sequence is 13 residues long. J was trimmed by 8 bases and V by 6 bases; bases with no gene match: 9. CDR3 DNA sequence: TGTGCCAGCAGTACCGGGACAGTGTTAGAAGCTTTCTTT. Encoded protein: CASSTGTVLEAFF.

CDR3 loop: CASTGSSYEQYF. The CDR3 DNA reads TGTGCCAGTACCGGCAGCTCCTACGAGCAGTACTTC. The chain joins TRBV19 to TRBJ2-7; D is unclear. V lost 7 bases, J lost 0 bases, and 7 bases lay in between. Germline CDR1 and CDR2: LNHDA and SQIVND (reference sequence). CDR3 length equals 12 residues.

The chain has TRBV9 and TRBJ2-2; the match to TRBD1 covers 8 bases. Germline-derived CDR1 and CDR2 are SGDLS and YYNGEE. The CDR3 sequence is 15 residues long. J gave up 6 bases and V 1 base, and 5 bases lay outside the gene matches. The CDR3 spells CASSVKQGAPGELFF. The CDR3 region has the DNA TGTGCCAGCAGCGTAAAGCAGGGGGCGCCCGGGGAGCTGTTTTTT.

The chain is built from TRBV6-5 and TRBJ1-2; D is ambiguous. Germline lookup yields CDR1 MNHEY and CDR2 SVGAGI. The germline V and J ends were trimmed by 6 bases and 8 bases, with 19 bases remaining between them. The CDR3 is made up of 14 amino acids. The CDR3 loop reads CASRGDRAARGYTF. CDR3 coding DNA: TGTGCCAGCAGAGGAGACCGGGCCGCGCGGGGCTACACCTTC.

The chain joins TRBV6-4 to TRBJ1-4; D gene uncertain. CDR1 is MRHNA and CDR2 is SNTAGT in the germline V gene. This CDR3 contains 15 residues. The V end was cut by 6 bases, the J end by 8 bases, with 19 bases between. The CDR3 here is CASRYKGVWKEKLFF. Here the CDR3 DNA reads TGTGCCAGCAGATATAAGGGAGTTTGGAAGGAAAAACTGTTTTTT.